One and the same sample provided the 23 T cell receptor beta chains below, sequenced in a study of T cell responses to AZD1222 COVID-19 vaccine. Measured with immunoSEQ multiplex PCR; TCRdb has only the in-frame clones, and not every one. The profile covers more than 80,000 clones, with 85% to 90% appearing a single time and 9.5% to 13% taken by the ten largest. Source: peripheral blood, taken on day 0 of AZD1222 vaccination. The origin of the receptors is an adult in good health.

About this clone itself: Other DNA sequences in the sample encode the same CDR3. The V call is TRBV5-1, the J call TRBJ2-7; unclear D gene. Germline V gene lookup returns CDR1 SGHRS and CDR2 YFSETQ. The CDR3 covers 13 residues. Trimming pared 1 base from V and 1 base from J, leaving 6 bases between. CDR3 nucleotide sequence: TGCGCCAGCAGCTTGTGGGGATCCTACGAGCAGTACTTC. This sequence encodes CASSLWGSYEQYF.

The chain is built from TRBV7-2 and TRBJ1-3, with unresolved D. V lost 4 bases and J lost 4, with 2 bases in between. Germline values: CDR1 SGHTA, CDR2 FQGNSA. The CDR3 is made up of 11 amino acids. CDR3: CASSSGNTIYF. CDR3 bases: TGTGCCAGCAGCTCGGGAAACACCATATATTTT. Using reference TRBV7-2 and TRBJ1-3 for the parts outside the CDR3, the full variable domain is GAGVSQSPSNKVTEKGKDVELRCDPISGHTALYWYRQSLGQGLEFLIYFQGNSAPDKSGLPSDRFSAERTGGSVSTLTIQRTQQEDSAVYLCASSSGNTIYFGEGSWLTVV.

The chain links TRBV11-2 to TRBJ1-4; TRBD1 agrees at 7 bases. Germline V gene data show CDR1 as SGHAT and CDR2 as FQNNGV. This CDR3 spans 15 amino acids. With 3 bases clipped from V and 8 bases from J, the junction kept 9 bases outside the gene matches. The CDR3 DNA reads TGTGCCAGCAGCTTGGCAGGGGGGGGCAGGGAAAAACTGTTTTTT. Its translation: CASSLAGGGREKLFF.

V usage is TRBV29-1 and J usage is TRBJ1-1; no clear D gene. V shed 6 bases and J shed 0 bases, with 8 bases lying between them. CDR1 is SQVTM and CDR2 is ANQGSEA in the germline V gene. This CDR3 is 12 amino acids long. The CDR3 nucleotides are TGCAGCGTAGAGACTGTGAACACTGAAGCTTTCTTT. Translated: CSVETVNTEAFF.

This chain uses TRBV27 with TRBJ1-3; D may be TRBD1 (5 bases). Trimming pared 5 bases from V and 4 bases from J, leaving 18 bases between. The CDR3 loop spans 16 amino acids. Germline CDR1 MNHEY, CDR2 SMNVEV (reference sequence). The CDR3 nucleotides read TGTGCCAGCAGTCGCATAGGGTTGGGGCCGGGAAACACCATATATTTT. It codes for CASSRIGLGPGNTIYF.

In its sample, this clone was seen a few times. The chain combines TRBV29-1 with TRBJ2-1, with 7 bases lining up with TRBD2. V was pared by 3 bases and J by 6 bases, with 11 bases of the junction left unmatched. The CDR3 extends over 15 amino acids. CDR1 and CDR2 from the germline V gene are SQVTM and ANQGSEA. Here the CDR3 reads CSVEAKWGGLNEQFF. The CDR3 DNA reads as TGCAGCGTTGAGGCGAAGTGGGGAGGGCTCAATGAGCAGTTCTTC.

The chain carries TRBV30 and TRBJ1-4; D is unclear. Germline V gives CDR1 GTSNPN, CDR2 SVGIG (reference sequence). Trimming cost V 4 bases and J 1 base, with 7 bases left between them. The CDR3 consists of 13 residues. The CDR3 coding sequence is TGTGCCTGGACATCCGAAACTAATGAAAAACTGTTTTTT. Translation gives CAWTSETNEKLFF.

The CDR3: CASSISSRDQPQHF. Here the CDR3 DNA reads TGTGCCAGTAGTATTTCCAGTAGAGATCAGCCCCAGCATTTT. The chain uses TRBV19 and TRBJ1-5, with D uncertain. CDR1 LNHDA and CDR2 SQIVND come from the germline V gene (reference sequence). The CDR3 is 14 residues long. Trimming removed 3 bases from V and 5 bases from J, with 11 bases in between.

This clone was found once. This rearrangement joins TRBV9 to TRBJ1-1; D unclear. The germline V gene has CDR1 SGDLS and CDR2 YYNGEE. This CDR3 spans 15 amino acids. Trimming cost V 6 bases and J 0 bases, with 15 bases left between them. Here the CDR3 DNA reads TGTGCCAGCACCCCTTCAGCTAACATGAACACTGAAGCTTTCTTT. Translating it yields CASTPSANMNTEAFF. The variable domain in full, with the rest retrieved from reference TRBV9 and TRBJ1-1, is DSGVTQTPKHLITATGQRVTLRCSPRSGDLSVYWYQQSLDQGLQFLIQYYNGEERAKGNILERFSAQQFPDLHSELNLSSLELGDSALYFCASTPSANMNTEAFFGQGTRLTVV.

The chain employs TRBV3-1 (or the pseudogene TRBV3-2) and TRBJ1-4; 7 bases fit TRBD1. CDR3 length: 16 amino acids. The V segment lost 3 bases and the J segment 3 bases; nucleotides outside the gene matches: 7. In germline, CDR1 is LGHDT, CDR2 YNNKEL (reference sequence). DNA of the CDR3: TGTGCCAGCAGCCACGTGGGGACAGCATCTAATGAAAAACTGTTTTTT. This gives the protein CASSHVGTASNEKLFF.

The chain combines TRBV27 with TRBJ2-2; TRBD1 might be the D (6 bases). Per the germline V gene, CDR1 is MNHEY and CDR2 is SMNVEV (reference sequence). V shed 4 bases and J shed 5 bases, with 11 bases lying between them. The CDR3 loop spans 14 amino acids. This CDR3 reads CASSSYRVTGELFF. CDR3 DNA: TGTGCCAGCAGTTCCTACAGGGTGACCGGGGAGCTGTTTTTT.

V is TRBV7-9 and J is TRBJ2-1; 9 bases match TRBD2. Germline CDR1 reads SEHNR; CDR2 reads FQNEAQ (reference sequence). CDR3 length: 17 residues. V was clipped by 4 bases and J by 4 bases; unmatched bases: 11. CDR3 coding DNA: TGTGCCAGCAGCTCATCTCGGCTAGCGGGGATTTACAATGAGCAGTTCTTC. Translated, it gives CASSSSRLAGIYNEQFF.

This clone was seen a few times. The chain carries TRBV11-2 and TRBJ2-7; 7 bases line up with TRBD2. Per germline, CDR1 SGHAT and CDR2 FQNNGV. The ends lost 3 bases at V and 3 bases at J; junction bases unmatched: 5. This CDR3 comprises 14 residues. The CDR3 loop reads CASSFRWEGYEQYF. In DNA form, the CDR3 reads TGTGCCAGCAGCTTTAGGTGGGAGGGCTACGAGCAGTACTTC.

The CDR3, as DNA: TGTGCCAGTAATTTACTAGCGGGCTCCTACAATGAGCAGTTCTTC. It is translated as CASNLLAGSYNEQFF. V gene TRBV2 combines with J gene TRBJ2-1; the match to TRBD2 covers 9 bases. Germline trimming cut 9 bases from V and 0 bases from J; bases unmatched to any gene: 6. This CDR3 spans 15 amino acids. Looked up from germline, CDR1 is SNHLY and CDR2 is FYNNEI.

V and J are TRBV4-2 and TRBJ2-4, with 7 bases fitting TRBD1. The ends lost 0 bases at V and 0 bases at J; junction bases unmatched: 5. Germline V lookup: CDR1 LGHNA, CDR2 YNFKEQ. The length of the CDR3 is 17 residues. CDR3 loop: CASSQDKQGKAKNIQYF. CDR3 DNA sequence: TGTGCCAGCAGCCAAGATAAACAGGGGAAAGCCAAAAACATTCAGTACTTC.

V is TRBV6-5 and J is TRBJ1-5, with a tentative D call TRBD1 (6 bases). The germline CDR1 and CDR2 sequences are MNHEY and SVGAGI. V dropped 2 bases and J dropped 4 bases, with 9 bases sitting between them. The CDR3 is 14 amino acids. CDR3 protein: CASSYGRGNQPQHF. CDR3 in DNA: TGTGCCAGCAGTTACGGCAGGGGTAATCAGCCCCAGCATTTT.

CDR3 DNA: TGTGCCAGCAGTACAGGGGCTCTCTATGGCTACACCTTC. It codes for CASSTGALYGYTF. This chain joins TRBV6-5 and TRBJ1-2, with 7 bases matching TRBD1. CDR3 length equals 13 residues. J lost 4 bases, V lost 5 bases, and 4 bases had no gene match. The V gene's germline CDR1 is MNHEY and CDR2 SVGAGI.

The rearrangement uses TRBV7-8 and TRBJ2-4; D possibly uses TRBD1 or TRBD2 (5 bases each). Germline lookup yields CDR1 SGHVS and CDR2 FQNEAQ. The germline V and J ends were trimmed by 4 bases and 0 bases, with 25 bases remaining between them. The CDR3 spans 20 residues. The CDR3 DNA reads TGTGCCAGCAGCTCAGGGTGGGAGAGTCCGAATGGAGTAGCCAAAAACATTCAGTACTTC. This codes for CASSSGWESPNGVAKNIQYF. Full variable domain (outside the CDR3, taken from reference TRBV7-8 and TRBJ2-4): GAGVSQSPRYKVAKRGQDVALRCDPISGHVSLFWYQQALGQGPEFLTYFQNEAQLDKSGLPSDRFFAERPEGSVSTLKIQRTQQEDSAVYLCASSSGWESPNGVAKNIQYFGAGTRLSVL.

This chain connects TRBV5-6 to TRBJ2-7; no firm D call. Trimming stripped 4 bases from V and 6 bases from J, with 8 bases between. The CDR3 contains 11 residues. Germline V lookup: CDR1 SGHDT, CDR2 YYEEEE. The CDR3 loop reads CASSRPPEQYF. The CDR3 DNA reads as TGTGCCAGCAGCCGTCCTCCCGAGCAGTACTTC. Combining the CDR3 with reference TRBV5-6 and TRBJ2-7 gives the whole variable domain DAGVTQSPTHLIKTRGQQVTLRCSPKSGHDTVSWYQQALGQGPQFIFQYYEEEERQRGNFPDRFSGHQFPNYSSELNVNALLLGDSALYLCASSRPPEQYFGPGTRLTVT.

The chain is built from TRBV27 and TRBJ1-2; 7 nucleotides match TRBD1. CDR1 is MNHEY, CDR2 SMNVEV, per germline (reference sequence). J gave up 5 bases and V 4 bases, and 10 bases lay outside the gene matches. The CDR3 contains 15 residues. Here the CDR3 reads CASSSPAGTAYGYTF. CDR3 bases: TGTGCCAGCAGTTCTCCGGCCGGGACAGCTTATGGCTACACCTTC.

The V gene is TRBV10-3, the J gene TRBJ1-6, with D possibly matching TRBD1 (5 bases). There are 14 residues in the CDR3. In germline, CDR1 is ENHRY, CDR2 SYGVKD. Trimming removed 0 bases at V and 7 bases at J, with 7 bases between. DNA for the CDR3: TGTGCCATCAGTGAGTCGGGGGGGAATTCACCCCTCCACTTT. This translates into CAISESGGNSPLHF.

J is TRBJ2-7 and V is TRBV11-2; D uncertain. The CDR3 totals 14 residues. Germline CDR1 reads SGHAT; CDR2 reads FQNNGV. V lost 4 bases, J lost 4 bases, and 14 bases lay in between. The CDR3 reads CASSSQYSSYEQYF. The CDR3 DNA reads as TGTGCCAGCAGCTCCCAATACAGTAGTTACGAGCAGTACTTC.

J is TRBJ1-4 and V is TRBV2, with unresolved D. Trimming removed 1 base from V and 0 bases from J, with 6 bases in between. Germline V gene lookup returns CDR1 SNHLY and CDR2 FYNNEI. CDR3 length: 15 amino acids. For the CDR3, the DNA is TGTGCCAGCAGTGAAGGGCTTGCAACTAATGAAAAACTGTTTTTT. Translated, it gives CASSEGLATNEKLFF.